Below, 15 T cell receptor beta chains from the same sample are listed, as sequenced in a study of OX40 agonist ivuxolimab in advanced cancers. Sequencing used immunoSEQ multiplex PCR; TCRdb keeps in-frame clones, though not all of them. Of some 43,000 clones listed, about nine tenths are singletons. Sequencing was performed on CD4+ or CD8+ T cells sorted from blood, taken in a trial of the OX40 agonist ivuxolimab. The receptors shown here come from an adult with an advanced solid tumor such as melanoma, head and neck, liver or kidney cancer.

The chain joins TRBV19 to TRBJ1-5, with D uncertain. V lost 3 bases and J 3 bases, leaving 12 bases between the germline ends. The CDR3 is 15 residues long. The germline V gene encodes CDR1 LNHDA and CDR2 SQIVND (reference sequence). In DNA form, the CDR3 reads TGTGCCAGTAGTATCCCCCCCGGGGTCAATCAGCCCCAGCATTTT. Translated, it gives CASSIPPGVNQPQHF.

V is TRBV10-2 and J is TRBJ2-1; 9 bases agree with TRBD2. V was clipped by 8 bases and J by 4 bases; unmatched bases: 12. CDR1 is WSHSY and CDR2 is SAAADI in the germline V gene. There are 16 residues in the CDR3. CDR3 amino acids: CASRPDQTSGYNEQFF. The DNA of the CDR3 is TGCGCCAGCCGCCCCGACCAGACTAGCGGTTACAATGAGCAGTTCTTC.

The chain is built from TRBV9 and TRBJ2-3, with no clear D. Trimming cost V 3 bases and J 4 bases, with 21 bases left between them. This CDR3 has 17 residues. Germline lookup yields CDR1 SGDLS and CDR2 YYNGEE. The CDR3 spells CASSGILSPVGPDTQYF. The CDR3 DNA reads TGTGCCAGCAGCGGAATTCTCTCGCCCGTGGGCCCAGATACGCAGTATTTT.

The CDR3: CASSPLGQYKGYGYTF. The CDR3 nucleotides are TGTGCCAGCAGCCCCCTGGGGCAATACAAGGGCTATGGCTACACCTTC. The rearrangement uses TRBV7-2 and TRBJ1-2; the D gene is possibly TRBD1 (5 bases). From germline, CDR1 is SGHTA and CDR2 FQGNSA. This CDR3 contains 16 residues. Trimming removed 5 bases from V and 4 bases from J, with 20 bases in between.

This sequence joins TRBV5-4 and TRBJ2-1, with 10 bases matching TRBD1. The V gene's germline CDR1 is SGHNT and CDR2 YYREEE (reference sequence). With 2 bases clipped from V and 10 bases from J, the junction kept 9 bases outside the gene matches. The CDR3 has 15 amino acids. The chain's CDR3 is CASSFGDRGIKEQFF. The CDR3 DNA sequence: TGTGCCAGCAGCTTTGGGGACAGGGGAATTAAGGAGCAGTTCTTC.

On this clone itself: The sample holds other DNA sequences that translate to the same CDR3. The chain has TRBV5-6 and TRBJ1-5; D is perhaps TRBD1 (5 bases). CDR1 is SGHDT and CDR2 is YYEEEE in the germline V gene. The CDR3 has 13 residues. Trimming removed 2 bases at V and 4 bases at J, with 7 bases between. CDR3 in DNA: TGTGCCAGCAGCTTACGGGGGAATCAGCCCCAGCATTTT. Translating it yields CASSLRGNQPQHF.

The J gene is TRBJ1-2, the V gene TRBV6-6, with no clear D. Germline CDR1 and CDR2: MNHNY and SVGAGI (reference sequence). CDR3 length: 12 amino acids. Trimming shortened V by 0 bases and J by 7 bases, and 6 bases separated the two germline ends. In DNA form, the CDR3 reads TGTGCCAGCAGTTACTCGTCAGGTGGCTACACCTTC. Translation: CASSYSSGGYTF.

DNA of the CDR3: TGTGCCAGCAGTTGGACAGGGTCGAACACTGAAGCTTTCTTT. It translates to CASSWTGSNTEAFF. The V call is TRBV27, the J call TRBJ1-1; 8 bases align to TRBD1. The CDR3 is 14 residues long. After removal of 4 bases from V and 1 base from J, the junction contained 2 bases not matched to a gene. Germline CDR1 is MNHEY and CDR2 is SMNVEV (reference sequence).

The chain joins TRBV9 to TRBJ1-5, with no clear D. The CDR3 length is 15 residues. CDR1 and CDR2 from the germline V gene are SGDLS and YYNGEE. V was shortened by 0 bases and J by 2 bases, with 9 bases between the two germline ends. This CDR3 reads CASSVDGSGNQPQHF. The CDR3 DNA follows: TGTGCCAGCAGCGTAGATGGGTCCGGCAATCAGCCCCAGCATTTT.

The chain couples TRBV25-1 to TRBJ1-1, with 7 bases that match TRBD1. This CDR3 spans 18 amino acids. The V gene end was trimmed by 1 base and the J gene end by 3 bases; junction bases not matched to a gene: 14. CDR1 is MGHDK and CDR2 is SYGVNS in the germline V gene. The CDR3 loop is CASSESRTRTGAHTEAFF. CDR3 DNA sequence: TGTGCCAGCAGTGAATCCCGTACTAGGACAGGTGCCCACACTGAAGCTTTCTTT.

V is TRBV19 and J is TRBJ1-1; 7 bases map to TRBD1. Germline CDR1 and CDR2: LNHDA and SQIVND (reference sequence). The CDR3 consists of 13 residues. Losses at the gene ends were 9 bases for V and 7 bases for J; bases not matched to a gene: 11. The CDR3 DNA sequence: TGTGCCAGCCAAACCGGGACAGCAAATGAAGCTTTCTTT. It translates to CASQTGTANEAFF.

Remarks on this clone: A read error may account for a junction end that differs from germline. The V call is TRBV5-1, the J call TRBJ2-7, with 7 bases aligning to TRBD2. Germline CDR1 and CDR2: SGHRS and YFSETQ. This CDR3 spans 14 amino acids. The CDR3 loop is CASSFDAGAPVIDF. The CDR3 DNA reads TGCGCCAGCAGCTTTGATGCGGGAGCCCCCGTCATAGACTTC.

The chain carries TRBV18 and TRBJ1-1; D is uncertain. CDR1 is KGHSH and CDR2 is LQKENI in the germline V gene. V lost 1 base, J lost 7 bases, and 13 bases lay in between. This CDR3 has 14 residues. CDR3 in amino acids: CASSPQEGMYEAFF. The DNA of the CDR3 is TGTGCCAGCTCACCACAGGAAGGGATGTATGAAGCTTTCTTT.

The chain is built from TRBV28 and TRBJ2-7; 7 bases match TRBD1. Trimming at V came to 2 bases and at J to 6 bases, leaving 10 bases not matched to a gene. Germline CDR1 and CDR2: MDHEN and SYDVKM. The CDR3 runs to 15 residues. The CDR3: CASSLGAEGGGEQYF. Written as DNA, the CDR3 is TGTGCCAGCAGTTTAGGAGCGGAAGGGGGCGGCGAGCAGTACTTC. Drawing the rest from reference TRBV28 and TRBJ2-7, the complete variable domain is DVKVTQSSRYLVKRTGEKVFLECVQDMDHENMFWYRQDPGLGLRLIYFSYDVKMKEKGDIPEGYSVSREKKERFSLILESASTNQTSMYLCASSLGAEGGGEQYFGPGTRLTVT.

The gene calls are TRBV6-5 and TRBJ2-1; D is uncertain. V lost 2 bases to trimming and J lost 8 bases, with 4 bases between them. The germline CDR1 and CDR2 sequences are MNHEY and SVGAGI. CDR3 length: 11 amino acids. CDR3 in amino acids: CASSYVDEQFF. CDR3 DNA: TGTGCCAGCAGTTACGTCGATGAGCAGTTCTTC.